This T cell receptor (beta chain) originates from a study of blood T cell repertoires in COVID-19. This clone was seen once. Germline V lookup: CDR1 SGDLS, CDR2 YYNGEE. This CDR3 region has 14 residues. V lost 4 bases and J lost 7; bases outside the gene matches: 8. The protocol was immunoSEQ multiplex PCR, while the TCRdb copy is restricted to in-frame clones and leaves out a portion. The profile shows about 280,000 clones, 85% of them singletons. The gene calls are TRBV9 and TRBJ2-7; 10 nucleotides line up with TRBD1. The sequence derives from a woman aged 45-60 years who had recovered from COVID-19. The sequencing sample was made of PBMCs or T cells enriched from blood (not recorded which). The CDR3: CASSPGTGDGEQYF. The DNA for the CDR3 is TGTGCCAGCAGCCCAGGGACAGGGGATGGGGAGCAGTACTTC.